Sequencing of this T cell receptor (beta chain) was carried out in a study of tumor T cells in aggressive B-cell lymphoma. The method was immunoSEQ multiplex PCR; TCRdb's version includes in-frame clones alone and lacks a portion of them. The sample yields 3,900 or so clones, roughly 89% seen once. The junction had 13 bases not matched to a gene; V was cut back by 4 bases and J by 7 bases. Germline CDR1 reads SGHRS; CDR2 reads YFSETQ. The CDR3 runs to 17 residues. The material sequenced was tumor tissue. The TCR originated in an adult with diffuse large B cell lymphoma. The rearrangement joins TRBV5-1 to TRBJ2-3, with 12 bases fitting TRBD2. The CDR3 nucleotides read TGCGCCAGCAGCCCGGAAGCTAGCGGGGGGGCCTTGAATACGCAGTATTTT. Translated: CASSPEASGGALNTQYF.